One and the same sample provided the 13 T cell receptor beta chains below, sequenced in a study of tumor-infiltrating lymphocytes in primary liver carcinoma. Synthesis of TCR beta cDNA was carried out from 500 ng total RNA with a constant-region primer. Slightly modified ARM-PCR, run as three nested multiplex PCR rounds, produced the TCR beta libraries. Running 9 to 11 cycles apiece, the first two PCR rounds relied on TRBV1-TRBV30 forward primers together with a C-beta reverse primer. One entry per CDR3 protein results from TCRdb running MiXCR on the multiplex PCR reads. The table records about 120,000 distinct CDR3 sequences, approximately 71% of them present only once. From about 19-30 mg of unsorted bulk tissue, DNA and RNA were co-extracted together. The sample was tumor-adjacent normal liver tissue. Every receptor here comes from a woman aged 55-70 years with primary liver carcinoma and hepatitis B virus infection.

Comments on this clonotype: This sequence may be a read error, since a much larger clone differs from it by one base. The CDR3: CARRSGRVINEQFF. Here the CDR3 DNA reads TGTGCCCGGAGAAGCGGGAGGGTTATCAATGAGCAGTTCTTC. This chain joins TRBV30 and TRBJ2-1, with 10 bases matching TRBD2. There are 14 residues in the CDR3. Germline CDR1 is GTSNPN and CDR2 is SVGIG (reference sequence).

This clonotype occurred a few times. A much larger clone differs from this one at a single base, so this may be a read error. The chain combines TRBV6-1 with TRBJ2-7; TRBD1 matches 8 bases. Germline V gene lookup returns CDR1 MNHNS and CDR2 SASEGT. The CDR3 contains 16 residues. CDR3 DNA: TGTGTCAGCAGCAAACGACAGGGGACCTTTTCCTACGAGCAGTACTTC. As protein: CVSSKRQGTFSYEQYF.

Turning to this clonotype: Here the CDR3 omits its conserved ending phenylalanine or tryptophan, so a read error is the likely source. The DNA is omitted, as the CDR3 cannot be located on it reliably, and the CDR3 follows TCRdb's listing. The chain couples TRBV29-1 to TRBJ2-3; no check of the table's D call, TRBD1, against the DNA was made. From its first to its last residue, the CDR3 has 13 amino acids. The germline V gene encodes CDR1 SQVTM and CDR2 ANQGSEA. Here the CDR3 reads CSVEGGSTDTHYC.

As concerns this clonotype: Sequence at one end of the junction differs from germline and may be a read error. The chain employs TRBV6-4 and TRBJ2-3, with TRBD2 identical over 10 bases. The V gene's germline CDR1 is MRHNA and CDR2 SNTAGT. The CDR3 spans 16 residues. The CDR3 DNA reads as TGTGCCAGCATTGACGCAGCGGGAGGGTCCACAGATACGCAGTACTTT. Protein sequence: CASIDAAGGSTDTQYF.

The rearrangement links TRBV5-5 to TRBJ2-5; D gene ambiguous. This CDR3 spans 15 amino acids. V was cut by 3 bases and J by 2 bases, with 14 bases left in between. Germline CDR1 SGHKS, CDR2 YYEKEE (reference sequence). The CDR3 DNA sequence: TGTGCCAGCAGCTCGTACGGACCAGTACAAGAGACCCAGTACTTC. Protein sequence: CASSSYGPVQETQYF.

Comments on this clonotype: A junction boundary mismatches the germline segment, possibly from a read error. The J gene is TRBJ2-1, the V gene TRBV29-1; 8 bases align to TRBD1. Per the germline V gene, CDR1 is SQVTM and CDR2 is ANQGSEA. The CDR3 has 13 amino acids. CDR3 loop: CRVEGDRNNEQCF. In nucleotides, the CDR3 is TGCAGGGTTGAGGGGGACAGGAACAATGAACAGTGCTTC.

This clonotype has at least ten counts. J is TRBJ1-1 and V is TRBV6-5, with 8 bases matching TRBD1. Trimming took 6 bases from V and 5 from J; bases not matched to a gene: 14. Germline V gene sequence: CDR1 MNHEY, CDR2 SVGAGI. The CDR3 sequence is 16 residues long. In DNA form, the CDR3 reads TGTGCCAGCAGGTCAGGACAGGGTGGGTTTAGAACTGAAGCTTTCTTT. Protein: CASRSGQGGFRTEAFF.

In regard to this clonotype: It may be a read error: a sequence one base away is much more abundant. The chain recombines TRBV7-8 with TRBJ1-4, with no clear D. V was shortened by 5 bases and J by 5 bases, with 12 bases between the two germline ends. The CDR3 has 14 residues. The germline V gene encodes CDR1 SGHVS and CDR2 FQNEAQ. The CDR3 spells CASSPPRLNEKLFF. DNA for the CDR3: TGTGCCAGCAGCCCCCCGAGGCTCAATGAAAAACTGTTTTTT.

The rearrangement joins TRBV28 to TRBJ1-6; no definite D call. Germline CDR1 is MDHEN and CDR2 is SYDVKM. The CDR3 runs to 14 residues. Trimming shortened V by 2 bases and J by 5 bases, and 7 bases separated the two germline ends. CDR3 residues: CASSLRRDNSPLHF. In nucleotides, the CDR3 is TGTGCCAGCAGTTTAAGACGGGATAATTCACCCCTCCACTTT.

CDR3 in amino acids: CANIDLAGSSYNEQFF. CDR3 sequence (DNA): TGTGCCAACATTGATTTAGCGGGGAGCTCCTACAATGAGCAGTTCTTC. This chain uses TRBV28 with TRBJ2-1; 8 nucleotides line up with TRBD2. From germline, CDR1 is MDHEN and CDR2 SYDVKM. This CDR3 is built from 16 residues. Unmatched junction bases numbered 11, after V lost 10 bases and J lost 0 bases.

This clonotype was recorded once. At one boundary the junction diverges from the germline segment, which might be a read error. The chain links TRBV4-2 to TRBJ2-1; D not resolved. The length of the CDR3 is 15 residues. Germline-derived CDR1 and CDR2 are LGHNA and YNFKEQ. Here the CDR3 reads CANNQDSRRYNGQFF. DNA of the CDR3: TGTGCCAACAACCAAGATAGTCGACGGTACAATGGGCAGTTCTTC.

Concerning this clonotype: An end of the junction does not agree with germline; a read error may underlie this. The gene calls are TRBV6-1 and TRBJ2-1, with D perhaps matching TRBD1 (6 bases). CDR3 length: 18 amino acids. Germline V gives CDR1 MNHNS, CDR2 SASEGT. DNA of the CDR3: TGTGCCAGCAGCCCCCAAGGGGGACCGGTAGACTCCTACAATGAGCAGTTTTTC. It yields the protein CASSPQGGPVDSYNEQFF.

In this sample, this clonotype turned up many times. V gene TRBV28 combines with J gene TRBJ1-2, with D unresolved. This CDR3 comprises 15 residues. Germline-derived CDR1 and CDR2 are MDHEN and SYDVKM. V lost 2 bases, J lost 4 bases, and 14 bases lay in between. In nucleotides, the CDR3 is TGTGCCAGCAGTTTAGACCCTTCGTCCACCTATGGCTACACCTTC. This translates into CASSLDPSSTYGYTF.